The 26 T cell receptor beta chains below all came from one sample that was sequenced in a study of CXCR3-negative and CXCR3-positive naive CD8 T cells. Carrying UMI labels, the TRB cDNA libraries were prepared through 5' RACE. TCRdb reprocessed the 5' RACE reads and reports one entry per CDR3 protein, with no DNA. The listing records under 55,000 distinct CDR3 sequences. The sequencing input was memory CD8+ T cells from blood. The origin of the receptors is a human donor in good health. Some clones in this sample may be carry-over from other donors' samples.

This sequence joins TRBV29-1 and TRBJ2-7; absent DNA, TCRdb's TRBD1 call cannot be checked. Germline CDR1 and CDR2: SQVTM and ANQGSEA. This CDR3 spans 13 amino acids. The chain's CDR3 is CSVVGAGPNEQYF.

The J gene is TRBJ2-1, the V gene TRBV3-1; the TRBD1 assignment by TCRdb is unverifiable without DNA. Germline CDR1 LGHDT, CDR2 YNNKEL (reference sequence). The CDR3 extends over 20 amino acids. CDR3 sequence reads: CASSQEGAIEGVSSYNEQFF.

Measured by frequency, this clonotype is medium-sized. J is TRBJ2-2 and V is TRBV2. The CDR3 consists of 13 residues. Germline values: CDR1 SNHLY, CDR2 FYNNEI. The CDR3 protein is CASRGMNTGELFF.

V and J are TRBV7-8 and TRBJ2-1; there is no DNA to check the TCRdb D call of TRBD1. The germline gives CDR1 SGHVS, CDR2 FQNEAQ. The CDR3 consists of 14 residues. This chain's CDR3 is CASSLGTPGHNQFF. Filled out from reference TRBV7-8 and TRBJ2-1, the complete variable domain reads GAGVSQSPRYKVAKRGQDVALRCDPISGHVSLFWYQQALGQGPEFLTYFQNEAQLDKSGLPSDRFFAERPEGSVSTLKIQRTQQEDSAVYLCASSLGTPGHNQFFGPGTRLTVL.

The chain recombines TRBV7-8 with TRBJ2-1; there is no DNA to check the TCRdb D call of TRBD2. The CDR3 runs to 17 residues. CDR1 is SGHVS, CDR2 FQNEAQ, per germline. CDR3 region: CASSNEGLLSSYNEQFF.

The chain has TRBV27 and TRBJ2-1; the D call of TRBD2 rests on TCRdb alone, since no DNA is present to check it. The CDR3 is made up of 15 amino acids. Per germline, CDR1 MNHEY and CDR2 SMNVEV (reference sequence). The CDR3 sequence is CASSLGLGVYNEQFF.

The chain links TRBV29-1 to TRBJ2-3; TCRdb gives TRBD1 as the D gene, but with no DNA this cannot be confirmed. This CDR3 contains 18 residues. Per germline, CDR1 SQVTM and CDR2 ANQGSEA. This CDR3 is CSVEGQDSSGPSTDTQYF.

The rearrangement uses TRBV6-4 and TRBJ2-3; TCRdb names TRBD2, which stays unverified in the absence of DNA. CDR1 and CDR2 from the germline V gene are MRHNA and SNTAGT. The CDR3 is 15 residues long. The CDR3 sequence: CASSDMLSGADTQYF.

This sequence joins TRBV14 and TRBJ2-1. The CDR3 extends over 14 amino acids. Germline V gene lookup returns CDR1 SGHDN and CDR2 FVKESK. CDR3 in amino acids: CASSQVSSYNEQFF.

The genes are TRBV10-3 and TRBJ2-1; TCRdb outputs TRBD1, but without DNA this stays unchecked. The CDR3 covers 14 residues. The germline V gene has CDR1 ENHRY and CDR2 SYGVKD. CDR3 region: CAISDGQGDNEQFF.

The J gene is TRBJ1-2, the V gene TRBV7-7; the D call from TCRdb, TRBD1, cannot be confirmed without DNA. The CDR3 covers 14 residues. Germline V gene data show CDR1 as SSHAT and CDR2 as FNYEAQ (reference sequence). CDR3 sequence reads: CASSPRTGGDGYTF.

The genes are TRBV29-1 and TRBJ2-7; the D call from TCRdb, TRBD2, cannot be confirmed without DNA. The CDR3 length is 12 residues. Germline V gene lookup returns CDR1 SQVTM and CDR2 ANQGSEA. CDR3 region: CSAVLVTYEQYF.

The V gene is TRBV4-2, the J gene TRBJ1-2. Germline V lookup: CDR1 LGHNA, CDR2 YNFKEQ. The CDR3 is 15 residues long. CDR3 region: CASSQEESDLHGYTF.

The gene calls are TRBV12-3 or TRBV12-4 and TRBJ1-1; TCRdb lists TRBD1, though no DNA is available to test this call. This CDR3 spans 12 amino acids. The CDR3 sequence is CASSLGTGEAFF.

The genes are TRBV4-3 and TRBJ2-1; the TCRdb D gene call, TRBD2, has no DNA to confirm it. Germline V CDR1 and CDR2: LGHNA, YSLEER. The CDR3 has 16 amino acids. The CDR3 region is CASSQGPSGGASEQFF.

This rearrangement joins TRBV11-2 to TRBJ2-7; TCRdb picks TRBD1, but there is no DNA to check that call. The germline V gene encodes CDR1 SGHAT and CDR2 FQNNGV. The CDR3 is made up of 14 amino acids. CDR3 protein: CASSFGTGIYEQYF.

The CDR3 loop is CASTSRVDRGTYNEQFF. V is TRBV6-2 or TRBV6-3 and J is TRBJ2-1; TCRdb selects TRBD1, and the lack of DNA leaves this call unchecked. The CDR3 is 17 residues long. Germline assignment: CDR1 MNHEY and CDR2 SVGEGT.

The rearrangement links TRBV4-3 to TRBJ1-5. The CDR3 runs 14 residues. Germline V lookup: CDR1 LGHNA, CDR2 YSLEER. CDR3 sequence reads: CASSGGTDYQPQHF.

This sequence joins TRBV7-8 and TRBJ2-7; no DNA is available, so the TRBD2 call from TCRdb remains unchecked. This CDR3 contains 15 residues. The germline CDR1 and CDR2 sequences are SGHVS and FQNEAQ. Here the CDR3 reads CASRPTSGGTYEQYF.

V usage is TRBV4-2 and J usage is TRBJ2-1; TCRdb picks TRBD2, but there is no DNA to check that call. The CDR3 spans 18 residues. The germline V gene has CDR1 LGHNA and CDR2 YNFKEQ. The CDR3 sequence: CASSQDGTSGGTYNEQFF.

This rearrangement joins TRBV29-1 to TRBJ1-1; TCRdb lists TRBD1, though no DNA is available to test this call. This CDR3 spans 12 amino acids. Germline V gene lookup returns CDR1 SQVTM and CDR2 ANQGSEA. The CDR3 sequence: CSVGTGGTEAFF.

This rearrangement joins TRBV7-3 to TRBJ2-7; TCRdb's D gene call, TRBD1, goes unchecked for lack of DNA. There are 16 residues in the CDR3. The germline V gene encodes CDR1 SGHTA and CDR2 FQGTGA. The CDR3 sequence: CASSPGQGSPSYEQYF.

The rearrangement uses TRBV11-2 and TRBJ2-1. This CDR3 region has 18 residues. Germline V CDR1 and CDR2: SGHAT, FQNNGV. CDR3 region: CASSSAFRQGLLGNEQFF.

The chain joins TRBV19 to TRBJ1-6. The CDR3 has 12 amino acids. Germline V gene sequence: CDR1 LNHDA, CDR2 SQIVND (reference sequence). The CDR3 reads CASSIGGAALHF.

CDR3 region: CASSRAQSNEQFF. This chain connects TRBV12-3 or TRBV12-4 to TRBJ2-1; the D call of TRBD2 rests on TCRdb alone, since no DNA is present to check it. The CDR3 length is 13 residues.

The chain links TRBV4-1 to TRBJ2-1; TCRdb's D gene call, TRBD2, goes unchecked for lack of DNA. This CDR3 comprises 16 residues. Germline values: CDR1 MGHRA, CDR2 YSYEKL. CDR3 sequence reads: CASSHAGASAGNEQFF.